This is a list of T cell receptor beta chains from one sample in a study of metastatic and nonmetastatic thyroid tumors. MiXCR re-clonotyped the PCR reads for TCRdb. The data show tens of thousands of clones, approximately 15% seen once. The specimen was blood. The origin of the receptors is a female donor with papillary thyroid cancer or a benign thyroid nodule (not recorded which). Some clones in this sample may be carry-over from other donors' samples. CDR3s leave out the opening cysteine and the closing phenylalanine or tryptophan.

v_call cdr3_aa
TRBV6-1 ATQDRANEQF
TRBV5-1 ASSLGPEGASGELF
TRBV25-1 ASSVSGLLLHEQY
TRBV28 ASSFPPDDQY
TRBV24-1 ATSEAGTGYEQY
TRBV5-6 ASSSPGGTEAF
TRBV30 AWSDYDDSEAF
TRBV20-1 SAPPLGWALYEQY
TRBV2 ASSRTGFSNQPQH
TRBV28 ASSSISGSSNEKLF
TRBV7-9 ASSVQHDEQF
TRBV7-9 ASIRAGSSTDTQY
TRBV12-3/TRBV12-4 ASSLGEQGESWEKLF
TRBV19 ASSIGPNTGELF
TRBV19 ASSSQLAGVDEQY
TRBV6-9 ATSYGEHKRYT
TRBV30 AWNRGGGRTEAF
TRBV5-1 ASSLESGRAGDTDTQY
TRBV6-2/TRBV6-3 ASSRPSRGRSEKLF
TRBV2 ASKVRQGRYGYT
TRBV20-1 SARSGNQETQY
TRBV19 ASSSGRLINEQF
TRBV5-1 ASSLSRTGPNEQF
TRBV6-1 ASSEVGDEQF
TRBV12-3/TRBV12-4 AGSFQGTTEAF
TRBV6-1 ASSDRDRAGGYT
TRBV5-6 ASSLGPQGAPEAF
TRBV19 ASSIGDRAQQY
TRBV6-1 ASSPSISGANVLT
TRBV27 ASRGVSTDTQY
TRBV6-1 ASRDNYEQY
TRBV5-4 ASSLWGDPSNQPQH
TRBV28 ASSRGDYGYT
TRBV6-1 ASRRTGAGGYT
TRBV28 ASSAHPQGMNNEAF
TRBV19 ASSRTGNTYEQY
TRBV20-1 SARLQASYEQY
TRBV5-1 ASSSALGRRNTIY
TRBV27 ASIPAGVTFTEAF
TRBV6-1 ASRPGTGGDQPQH
TRBV5-1 ASSLASSGNQPKN
TRBV6-5 ASSYSFLGAYEQY
TRBV12-3/TRBV12-4 ASTWGLSSGELF
TRBV6-5 ASSYSRGQGLNEQF
TRBV27 ASTLSVGTEAF
TRBV2 ASRPGTENYEQY
TRBV30 AAVLMPADTQY
TRBV7-3 ASGLASYNEQF
TRBV19 ASSVSGANVLT
TRBV12-3/TRBV12-4 ASSLGRGASLGYT
TRBV3-1 ASSQRQVVYDEQF
TRBV9 ASSVVAGGLALNEQF
TRBV6-1 ASSEQGSWTDTQY
TRBV28 ASSPHDPSGRAGEQY
TRBV6-1 ASSPLPAGAGEQY
TRBV12-3/TRBV12-4 ASSFGWDGADNEQF
TRBV20-1 SARDGLAGGNEQF
TRBV11-2 ASSSGQVEETQY